This T cell receptor (beta chain) was captured by sequencing in a study of read filtering for tumor transcriptome and immune sequencing. General study findings and limits: This fraction held mixed bone marrow immune cells after CD138-negative sorting.

This clonotype was picked up many times. Its antigen remains unknown. Molecular barcoded adaptors covering alpha/delta and beta/gamma chains were used on 400 to 450 ng RNA. TCRdb recomputed calls from the reads with MiXCR, one row per CDR3 protein. The data show 94,000 or so distinct CDR3 sequences, 9% to 15% seen once. From germline, CDR1 is MGHRA and CDR2 YSYEKL. V was trimmed by 8 bases and J by 0 bases, leaving 16 bases between them. The CDR3 consists of 16 residues. What was sequenced was a population of CD138-negative cells sorted from bone marrow. The clonotype was recovered from a donor aged 40 or over with multiple myeloma. This rearrangement joins TRBV4-1 to TRBJ1-4, with D possibly being TRBD1 (5 bases). Here the CDR3 reads CASSTTGGATNEKLFF. CDR3 sequence (DNA): TGCGCCAGCTCCACCACCGGGGGGGCAACTAATGAAAAACTGTTTTTT.